These 20 T cell receptor beta chains were sequenced from one sample in a study of patients and donors after allogeneic stem cell transplantation. TCRdb processed the RT-PCR reads anew with MiXCR; each CDR3 protein has one entry. The repertoire holds approximately 57,000 distinct CDR3 sequences, with about an eighth as singletons. The sequenced sample was blood, either unsorted or a sorted T cell fraction (not recorded which). Receptor source: a human donor who was either an allogeneic HSCT recipient or a stem cell or donor lymphocyte infusion donor (not recorded which). It is not recorded whose cells these are; they may come from a transplant donor.

The V and J genes are TRBV12-3 or TRBV12-4 and TRBJ2-1; no firm D call. This CDR3 contains 14 residues. The germline V and J ends were trimmed by 4 bases and 9 bases, with 16 bases remaining between them. The DNA of the CDR3 is TGTGCCAGCAGTTCAACCCACGATATTCTTGAGCAGTTCTTC. Translating it yields CASSSTHDILEQFF.

The sample holds a few counts of this clonotype. The V gene is TRBV5-1, the J gene TRBJ2-1; D may correspond to TRBD1 or TRBD2 (5 bases each). Trimming stripped 0 bases from V and 0 bases from J, with 13 bases between. The CDR3 runs to 17 residues. Germline lookup yields CDR1 SGHRS and CDR2 YFSETQ. CDR3 loop: CASSLGGTVSSYNEQFF. The CDR3 DNA sequence: TGCGCCAGCAGCTTGGGGGGGACGGTAAGCTCCTACAATGAGCAGTTCTTC.

The chain has TRBV15 and TRBJ2-1, with 8 bases that match TRBD2. This CDR3 comprises 16 residues. The germline gives CDR1 LNHNV, CDR2 YYDKDF (reference sequence). V was clipped by 5 bases and J by 8 bases; unmatched bases: 14. Here the CDR3 reads CATSALGLVNPDEQFF. The CDR3 region has the DNA TGTGCCACCAGCGCCCTGGGACTAGTGAACCCAGATGAGCAGTTCTTC.

This clonotype was recorded at least ten times. This sequence joins TRBV6-5 and TRBJ1-5; 7 nucleotides align to TRBD1. V shed 4 bases, J shed 4 bases, and the junction held 13 bases outside the gene matches. Germline V gene data show CDR1 as MNHEY and CDR2 as SVGAGI. The CDR3 totals 17 residues. DNA for the CDR3: TGTGCCAGCAGTTCAACGTCGGTGGGACAGAGGAATCAGCCCCAGCATTTT. Translating it yields CASSSTSVGQRNQPQHF.

The chain is built from TRBV18 and TRBJ1-1, with TRBD1 as a possible D gene (6 bases). V was cut by 6 bases and J by 5 bases, with 19 bases left in between. The CDR3 contains 15 residues. Germline CDR1 is KGHSH and CDR2 is LQKENI. The CDR3 nucleotides read TGTGCCAGCTCGAAGGGGGGTCTCCGGGATACTGAAGCTTTCTTT. Amino acids: CASSKGGLRDTEAFF.

This clonotype showed up just a few times. The V gene is TRBV18, the J gene TRBJ2-3, with D possibly TRBD2 on 5 matching bases. Germline V CDR1 and CDR2: KGHSH, LQKENI. The CDR3 runs to 17 residues. V lost 5 bases, J lost 0 bases, and 18 bases lay in between. In DNA, the CDR3 is TGTGCCAGCTCATTTCGAGGGAGCTACTCAAGCACAGATACGCAGTATTTT. It translates to CASSFRGSYSSTDTQYF.

This clonotype has ten or more counts. The chain recombines TRBV2 with TRBJ2-7; the D is unclear. Germline V gives CDR1 SNHLY, CDR2 FYNNEI. CDR3 size: 16 residues. Trimming removed 9 bases at V and 4 bases at J, with 25 bases between. The CDR3 bases are TGTGCCAGTTTGAGAACCGTGCAAAATGGGATTTACGAGCAGTACTTC. Its translation: CASLRTVQNGIYEQYF.

The chain links TRBV29-1 to TRBJ2-1; 9 bases are shared with TRBD2. Trimming took 4 bases from V and 5 from J; bases not matched to a gene: 9. CDR1 SQVTM and CDR2 ANQGSEA come from the germline V gene. This CDR3 comprises 15 residues. Here the CDR3 DNA reads TGCAGCGTTGGGGTAAGGACTAGCGAGAACAATGAGCAGTTCTTC. Translation: CSVGVRTSENNEQFF.

This clonotype was seen more than once but under ten times. The V call is TRBV10-1, the J call TRBJ2-3; 9 bases match TRBD2. Germline CDR1 reads WNHNN; CDR2 reads SYGVQD (reference sequence). This CDR3 is 19 amino acids long. Germline trimming cut 3 bases from V and 1 base from J; bases unmatched to any gene: 14. As DNA, the CDR3 is TGCGCCAGCAGTGACGGTTTATTAGCGGGAGTCGGAGGCACAGATACGCAGTATTTT. Protein sequence: CASSDGLLAGVGGTDTQYF.

The chain combines TRBV20-1 with TRBJ2-7; possible D gene TRBD1, 6 bases. Trimming pared 8 bases from V and 3 bases from J, leaving 23 bases between. The CDR3 length is 15 residues. Looked up from germline, CDR1 is DFQATT and CDR2 is SNEGSKA (reference sequence). The CDR3 loop reads CSLLGHPERHYEQYF. The CDR3 bases are TGCAGTCTTCTGGGACACCCGGAAAGGCACTACGAGCAGTACTTC.

V usage is TRBV3-1 and J usage is TRBJ2-5, with TRBD2 matching 13 bases. The junction had 13 bases not matched to a gene; V was cut back by 2 bases and J by 4 bases. There are 19 residues in the CDR3. Germline CDR1 is LGHDT and CDR2 is YNNKEL (reference sequence). The CDR3 is CASSQPPGTSGIVRETQYF. The CDR3 DNA sequence: TGTGCCAGCAGCCAACCCCCGGGGACTAGCGGGATAGTTAGAGAGACCCAGTACTTC.

This clonotype was picked up a small number of times. This chain's CDR3 is CASSGLAGGNEQFF. The DNA of the CDR3 is TGTGCCAGCAGCGGACTAGCGGGAGGGAATGAGCAGTTCTTC. This rearrangement joins TRBV9 to TRBJ2-1, with TRBD2 matching 14 bases. Trimming cost V 3 bases and J 7 bases; bases outside gene matches: 0. The CDR3 loop spans 14 amino acids. Germline CDR1 is SGDLS and CDR2 is YYNGEE.

This clonotype was picked up many times. V and J are TRBV20-1 and TRBJ1-5, with 8 bases matching TRBD1. This CDR3 is built from 14 residues. Germline V gives CDR1 DFQATT, CDR2 SNEGSKA (reference sequence). Trimming cost V 5 bases and J 5 bases; bases outside gene matches: 8. CDR3 sequence reads: CSAQMTGVYQPQHF. In DNA, the CDR3 is TGCAGTGCTCAAATGACAGGGGTGTATCAGCCCCAGCATTTT.

The table lists this clonotype with a few counts. CDR3 nucleotide sequence: TGCGCCAGCAGCTTGGCTCGTCCCTACAATGAGCAGTTCTTC. It codes for CASSLARPYNEQFF. This chain joins TRBV5-1 and TRBJ2-1; D unresolved. Germline V gene lookup returns CDR1 SGHRS and CDR2 YFSETQ. This CDR3 is built from 14 residues. V was shortened by 0 bases and J by 2 bases, with 6 bases between the two germline ends.

A remark on this clonotype: Since the CDR3 does not end with the conserved phenylalanine or tryptophan, this likely comes from a read error. The chain combines TRBV7-4 with TRBJ1-1, with 10 bases lining up with TRBD1. The CDR3 loop spans 17 amino acids. The trim removed 1 base at V and 4 bases at J, leaving 9 bases unmatched. The V gene's germline CDR1 is SGHVT and CDR2 SQSDAQ. CDR3 coding DNA: TGTGCCAGCAGCTTAGGAAGACAGGGGGCGCGGGGCACTGAAGCTTTCCTT. Encoded protein: CASSLGRQGARGTEAFL.

The chain is built from TRBV18 and TRBJ2-7, with 10 bases fitting TRBD2. The CDR3 has 14 residues. Germline values: CDR1 KGHSH, CDR2 LQKENI. The trim removed 5 bases at V and 2 bases at J, leaving 3 bases unmatched. CDR3 sequence: CASSTSGITYEQYF. Written as DNA, the CDR3 is TGTGCCAGCTCAACTAGCGGGATCACCTACGAGCAGTACTTC.

The CDR3 DNA reads TGTGCCAGCAGCCAAAGGACTCCCTCCTACGAGCAGTACTTC. Its protein product is CASSQRTPSYEQYF. The chain couples TRBV3-1 to TRBJ2-7; weak D call: TRBD2 (5 bases). The CDR3 spans 14 residues. Germline V lookup: CDR1 LGHDT, CDR2 YNNKEL (reference sequence). V was trimmed by 2 bases and J by 0 bases, leaving 8 bases between them.

The rearrangement links TRBV12-3 or TRBV12-4 to TRBJ2-3; TRBD2 matches at 8 bases. The junction had 13 bases not matched to a gene; V was cut back by 5 bases and J by 6 bases. The CDR3 is 16 amino acids. The CDR3 protein is CASSRITAGVQDTQYF. The CDR3 DNA reads as TGTGCCAGCAGTCGTATTACAGCGGGAGTACAGGATACGCAGTATTTT.

This chain joins TRBV12-3 or TRBV12-4 and TRBJ2-5; D not resolved. V was pared by 5 bases and J by 13 bases, with 17 bases between. This CDR3 has 12 residues. The CDR3 coding sequence is TGTGCCAGCAGTCAAACTATTACGCAATTGTACTTC. Amino acid sequence: CASSQTITQLYF.

The chain employs TRBV27 and TRBJ2-3; D is unclear. CDR3 length equals 16 residues. From germline, CDR1 is MNHEY and CDR2 SMNVEV (reference sequence). The V end was cut by 1 base, the J end by 0 bases, with 11 bases between. CDR3 sequence reads: CASSLLGLTSTDTQYF. CDR3 coding DNA: TGTGCCAGCAGTTTATTGGGGTTGACTAGCACAGATACGCAGTATTTT.